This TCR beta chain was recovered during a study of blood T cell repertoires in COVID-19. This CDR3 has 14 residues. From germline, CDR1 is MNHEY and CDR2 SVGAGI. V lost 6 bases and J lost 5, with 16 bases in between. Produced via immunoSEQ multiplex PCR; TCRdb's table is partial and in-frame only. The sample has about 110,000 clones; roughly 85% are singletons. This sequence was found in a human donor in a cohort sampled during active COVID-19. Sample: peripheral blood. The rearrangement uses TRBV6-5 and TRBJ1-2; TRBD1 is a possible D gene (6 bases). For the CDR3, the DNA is TGTGCCAGCAGGGACCGACCTACAGGGTATGGCTACACCTTC. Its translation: CASRDRPTGYGYTF.